Following are 11 T cell receptor beta chains from one sample sequenced in a study of cytomegalovirus exposure and HLA in healthy donors. The PCR contained 60 Vbeta and 13 Jbeta primers. TCRdb's copy holds only in-frame clones and misses some; the assay was immunoSEQ multiplex PCR. The table records approximately 140,000 clones, approximately 80% of them present only once. Sequenced material: PBMCs. These receptors originate from a man younger than 35 in good health and CMV-seronegative.

Turning to this clone: Relative to the germline gene, one junction end is altered; a read error may explain this. The chain employs TRBV6-1 and TRBJ2-1; perhaps TRBD1 as D (5 bases). In germline, CDR1 is MNHNS, CDR2 SASEGT. The CDR3 spans 15 residues. CDR3 sequence (DNA): TGTGCCGGCAGTGAGTTGGGGCATACCTACAATGAGCAGTTCTTC. Protein sequence: CAGSELGHTYNEQFF.

The rearrangement uses TRBV6-1 and TRBJ2-3, with TRBD1 matching over 10 bases. The trim removed 1 base at V and 2 bases at J, leaving 3 bases unmatched. The CDR3 runs 16 residues. The germline gives CDR1 MNHNS, CDR2 SASEGT. DNA for the CDR3: TGTGCCAGCAGTGAAGGACAGGGGGCTTCCACAGATACGCAGTATTTT. Its translation: CASSEGQGASTDTQYF.

The chain recombines TRBV7-2 with TRBJ2-1, with 9 bases aligning to TRBD2. The germline V gene has CDR1 SGHTA and CDR2 FQGNSA. J was trimmed by 0 bases and V by 1 base; bases with no gene match: 4. This CDR3 has 17 residues. The CDR3 DNA reads as TGTGCCAGCAGCTTAGATGGTAGCGGGAGCTCCTACAATGAGCAGTTCTTC. It encodes CASSLDGSGSSYNEQFF. Supplemented by reference TRBV7-2 and TRBJ2-1, the full variable domain reads GAGVSQSPSNKVTEKGKDVELRCDPISGHTALYWYRQSLGQGLEFLIYFQGNSAPDKSGLPSDRFSAERTGGSVSTLTIQRTQQEDSAVYLCASSLDGSGSSYNEQFFGPGTRLTVL.

The count of this clone is one. The chain uses TRBV2 and TRBJ1-1; 7 nucleotides align to TRBD1. With 10 bases clipped from V and 5 bases from J, the junction kept 10 bases outside the gene matches. The germline CDR1 and CDR2 sequences are SNHLY and FYNNEI. The CDR3 runs to 13 residues. Written as DNA, the CDR3 is TGTGCCACCGCAAGACAGGGTGTGACTGAAGCTTTCTTT. Translated, it gives CATARQGVTEAFF. The full variable domain, rest sourced from reference TRBV2 and TRBJ1-1, is EPEVTQTPSHQVTQMGQEVILRCVPISNHLYFYWYRQILGQKVEFLVSFYNNEISEKSEIFDDQFSVERPDGSNFTLKIRSTKLEDSAMYFCATARQGVTEAFFGQGTRLTVV.

The chain carries TRBV21-1 and TRBJ1-5; TRBD1, the D gene given by the table, was not confirmed from the DNA. TRBV21-1 is a pseudogene locus. This CDR3 spans 17 amino acids. CDR3 in DNA: TGTGCCAGCAGCACAACCCCAGGGACAGGGCTTTGGAGGCCCCAGCATTTT. It is translated as CASSTTPGTGLWRPQHF.

The V gene is TRBV6-5, the J gene TRBJ2-7, with D possibly TRBD2 on 6 matching bases. Between the trimmed V and J ends, which lost 2 bases and 2 bases, there was a span of 10 bases. The CDR3 runs 14 residues. The germline CDR1 and CDR2 sequences are MNHEY and SVGAGI. CDR3 DNA: TGTGCCAGCAGTTACGCGGGGCCGACCTACGAGCAGTACTTC. Residues: CASSYAGPTYEQYF.

The chain links TRBV5-1 to TRBJ2-7, with TRBD2 as a possible D gene (5 bases). V gave up 4 bases and J gave up 0 bases, with 17 bases separating them. The CDR3 spans 16 residues. Germline V gene data show CDR1 as SGHRS and CDR2 as YFSETQ. The CDR3 sequence: CASSPTPGSLSYEQYF. In nucleotides, the CDR3 is TGCGCCAGCAGCCCGACCCCGGGGTCCCTCTCCTACGAGCAGTACTTC.

This clone has more than one count but fewer than ten. The chain links TRBV18 to TRBJ1-2; no definite D call. Trimming removed 2 bases at V and 2 bases at J, with 6 bases between. Germline V gene sequence: CDR1 KGHSH, CDR2 LQKENI. The CDR3 extends over 13 amino acids. The CDR3 sequence: CASSPDGNYGYTF. The CDR3 coding sequence is TGTGCCAGCTCACCAGACGGGAACTATGGCTACACCTTC.

The rearrangement joins TRBV10-1 to TRBJ2-7, with D perhaps TRBD2 (6 bases). CDR3 length: 16 residues. V dropped 3 bases and J dropped 1 base, with 16 bases sitting between them. Germline V CDR1 and CDR2: WNHNN, SYGVQD (reference sequence). CDR3 nucleotide sequence: TGCGCCAGCAGTGAAGGGCCACCCGGGAGTTCCTACGAGCAGTACTTC. This encodes CASSEGPPGSSYEQYF.

This chain connects TRBV7-9 to TRBJ2-2; a possible D gene is TRBD2 (7 bases). The CDR3 sequence is 14 residues long. The germline gives CDR1 SEHNR, CDR2 FQNEAQ (reference sequence). V lost 5 bases and J 6 bases, leaving 13 bases between the germline ends. The CDR3 is CASSPRGGSGELFF. CDR3 DNA: TGTGCCAGCAGCCCGAGGGGGGGGTCCGGGGAGCTGTTTTTT.

V gene TRBV18 combines with J gene TRBJ1-4; maybe TRBD1 (5 bases). CDR1 is KGHSH, CDR2 LQKENI, per germline. The CDR3 extends over 16 amino acids. The V end lost 5 bases, the J end lost 3 bases, and 16 bases lay between the germline ends. The CDR3 reads CASSSGTTGANEKLFF. The CDR3 DNA reads as TGTGCCAGCTCAAGCGGGACCACCGGGGCTAATGAAAAACTGTTTTTT.